The 30 T cell receptor beta chains listed next were all sequenced from one sample in a study of OX40 agonist ivuxolimab in advanced cancers. Here immunoSEQ multiplex PCR was the method, and the copy in TCRdb shows in-frame clones only, minus some. The table lists roughly 77,000 clones, over 85% of them singletons. This sample comprised CD4+ or CD8+ T cells sorted from blood, obtained in a trial of the OX40 agonist ivuxolimab. Receptor source: an adult with an advanced solid tumor such as melanoma, head and neck, liver or kidney cancer.

The J gene is TRBJ1-2, the V gene TRBV2; TRBD1 matches at 8 bases. The ends lost 7 bases at V and 3 bases at J; junction bases unmatched: 1. This CDR3 spans 12 amino acids. Germline V lookup: CDR1 SNHLY, CDR2 FYNNEI. This CDR3 is CASMGQDYGYTF. The CDR3 DNA sequence: TGTGCCAGCATGGGACAGGACTATGGCTACACCTTC.

The V gene is TRBV28, the J gene TRBJ1-1; D might be TRBD1 (6 bases). This CDR3 spans 14 amino acids. CDR1 is MDHEN and CDR2 is SYDVKM in the germline V gene. V dropped 6 bases and J dropped 1 base, with 12 bases sitting between them. In DNA, the CDR3 is TGTGCCAGCAGCCGACAGGCGACGAACACTGAAGCTTTCTTT. It translates to CASSRQATNTEAFF.

The genes are TRBV5-1 and TRBJ1-4; D may be TRBD1 (5 bases). The V gene's germline CDR1 is SGHRS and CDR2 YFSETQ. The CDR3 extends over 14 amino acids. V was pared by 2 bases and J by 3 bases, with 8 bases between. CDR3 DNA sequence: TGCGCCAGCAGCTTACAGGCGTCTAATGAAAAACTGTTTTTT. This codes for CASSLQASNEKLFF.

The rearrangement uses TRBV18 and TRBJ2-1, with D unresolved. The CDR3 contains 13 residues. V lost 2 bases and J 2 bases, leaving 4 bases between the germline ends. The V gene's germline CDR1 is KGHSH and CDR2 LQKENI. The CDR3 region is CASSPGAYNEQFF. CDR3 bases: TGTGCCAGCTCACCAGGGGCCTACAATGAGCAGTTCTTC.

The chain couples TRBV10-1 to TRBJ2-3; 7 bases agree with TRBD2. This CDR3 contains 17 residues. The V and J ends lost 0 bases and 2 bases, in that order; junction bases with no gene match: 8. From germline, CDR1 is WNHNN and CDR2 SYGVQD (reference sequence). The CDR3 here is CASSESPGGTATDTQYF. DNA for the CDR3: TGCGCCAGCAGTGAGTCCCCGGGAGGAACCGCCACAGATACGCAGTATTTT.

J is TRBJ2-1 and V is TRBV19, with TRBD1 identical over 10 bases. The CDR3 runs to 16 residues. The trim removed 4 bases at V and 6 bases at J, leaving 9 bases unmatched. Germline assignment: CDR1 LNHDA and CDR2 SQIVND (reference sequence). CDR3 in amino acids: CASSTRGQGRFNEQFF. DNA of the CDR3: TGTGCCAGTAGTACCAGGGGACAGGGGAGGTTCAATGAGCAGTTCTTC. Combining the CDR3 with reference TRBV19 and TRBJ2-1 gives the whole variable domain DGGITQSPKYLFRKEGQNVTLSCEQNLNHDAMYWYRQDPGQGLRLIYYSQIVNDFQKGDIAEGYSVSREKKESFPLTVTSAQKNPTAFYLCASSTRGQGRFNEQFFGPGTRLTVL.

The genes are TRBV9 and TRBJ2-3; TRBD2 matches at 13 bases. The germline V gene has CDR1 SGDLS and CDR2 YYNGEE. CDR3 length: 15 residues. V was clipped by 4 bases and J by 5 bases; unmatched bases: 4. The CDR3 bases are TGTGCCAGCAGCCCCCGACTAGCGGGGGGAGATACGCAGTATTTT. This codes for CASSPRLAGGDTQYF.

In DNA form, the CDR3 reads TGTGCCTACCGAAAGGTTGTTTACTCCTACGAGCAGTACTTC. Translated, it gives CAYRKVVYSYEQYF. The gene calls are TRBV25-1 and TRBJ2-7, with D unresolved. CDR1 is MGHDK and CDR2 is SYGVNS in the germline V gene. The CDR3 loop spans 14 amino acids. Trimming stripped 11 bases from V and 0 bases from J, with 17 bases between.

The V call is TRBV7-2, the J call TRBJ2-1, with D perhaps TRBD1 (6 bases). Trimming pared 5 bases from V and 16 bases from J, leaving 24 bases between. The germline V gene has CDR1 SGHTA and CDR2 FQGNSA. This CDR3 is built from 14 residues. Written as DNA, the CDR3 is TGTGCCAGCAGCCCTCGGACAGTCCCCTCGTACCCCTTCTTC. Its translation: CASSPRTVPSYPFF.

The J gene is TRBJ1-5, the V gene TRBV6-1; maybe TRBD1 (6 bases). Germline V lookup: CDR1 MNHNS, CDR2 SASEGT. This CDR3 has 15 amino acids. V dropped 0 bases and J dropped 3 bases, with 9 bases sitting between them. The CDR3 is CASSEAGGANQPQHF. CDR3 sequence (DNA): TGTGCCAGCAGTGAAGCTGGGGGGGCCAATCAGCCCCAGCATTTT.

The chain employs TRBV14 and TRBJ1-5; no clear D gene. Deletions cut 0 bases from V and 6 bases from J, with 6 bases between. This CDR3 has 13 amino acids. Looked up from germline, CDR1 is SGHDN and CDR2 is FVKESK. CDR3 nucleotide sequence: TGTGCCAGCAGCCAAGATCATCGTCAGCCCCAGCATTTT. It codes for CASSQDHRQPQHF.

This chain joins TRBV5-1 and TRBJ2-1; the D is unclear. The CDR3 has 13 residues. V lost 0 bases, J lost 8 bases, and 9 bases lay in between. Germline CDR1 and CDR2: SGHRS and YFSETQ. CDR3: CASSLGWLDEQFF. In nucleotides, the CDR3 is TGCGCCAGCAGCTTGGGCTGGCTCGATGAGCAGTTCTTC. Filled out from reference TRBV5-1 and TRBJ2-1, the complete variable domain reads KAGVTQTPRYLIKTRGQQVTLSCSPISGHRSVSWYQQTPGQGLQFLFEYFSETQRNKGNFPGRFSGRQFSNSRSEMNVSTLELGDSALYLCASSLGWLDEQFFGPGTRLTVL.

V usage is TRBV18 and J usage is TRBJ2-7; 8 bases line up with TRBD2. The germline gives CDR1 KGHSH, CDR2 LQKENI. J lost 0 bases, V lost 6 bases, and 4 bases had no gene match. This CDR3 is built from 14 residues. DNA for the CDR3: TGTGCCAGCTCCCCGGGGGGGGGCTCCTACGAGCAGTACTTC. Amino acids: CASSPGGGSYEQYF.

V and J are TRBV10-3 and TRBJ2-6; maybe TRBD1 (5 bases). The CDR3 runs to 19 residues. Germline lookup yields CDR1 ENHRY and CDR2 SYGVKD. Trimming took 0 bases from V and 1 from J, leaving 16 bases between them. This chain's CDR3 is CAISESQGARASGANVLTF. CDR3 DNA sequence: TGTGCCATCAGTGAGTCGCAAGGGGCACGAGCATCTGGGGCCAACGTCCTGACTTTC.

The chain recombines TRBV25-1 with TRBJ2-1, with 7 bases fitting TRBD2. CDR3 length equals 15 residues. Unmatched junction bases numbered 8, after V lost 4 bases and J lost 5 bases. Germline CDR1 is MGHDK and CDR2 is SYGVNS. CDR3 bases: TGTGCCAGCAGTGTAGCTACCGGGAGGCACAATGAGCAGTTCTTC. This translates into CASSVATGRHNEQFF.

This rearrangement joins TRBV10-3 to TRBJ2-1, with a weak D call TRBD1 (5 bases). Trimming pared 0 bases from V and 5 bases from J, leaving 11 bases between. There are 15 residues in the CDR3. Looked up from germline, CDR1 is ENHRY and CDR2 is SYGVKD. The CDR3 sequence: CAISESRQIDNEQFF. Written as DNA, the CDR3 is TGTGCCATCAGTGAGTCGAGACAGATAGACAATGAGCAGTTCTTC.

The rearrangement joins TRBV18 to TRBJ2-1; 13 bases line up with TRBD2. With V trimmed by 5 bases and J by 15 bases, 10 bases remained unmatched. The CDR3 sequence is 14 residues long. Germline loops: CDR1 KGHSH, CDR2 LQKENI. This chain's CDR3 is CASSAWTSGSSPFF. The CDR3 nucleotides read TGTGCCAGCTCAGCCTGGACTAGCGGGAGTTCGCCGTTCTTC.

This clone has a single count. The V gene is TRBV2, the J gene TRBJ1-1; D may be TRBD1 (5 bases). The V end was cut by 2 bases, the J end by 4 bases, with 14 bases between. The CDR3 sequence is 15 residues long. Germline CDR1 and CDR2: SNHLY and FYNNEI. CDR3 loop: CASSELGRGATEAFF. The DNA for the CDR3 is TGTGCCAGCAGTGAATTGGGCAGAGGGGCCACTGAAGCTTTCTTT. The whole variable domain, remainder taken from reference TRBV2 and TRBJ1-1, is EPEVTQTPSHQVTQMGQEVILRCVPISNHLYFYWYRQILGQKVEFLVSFYNNEISEKSEIFDDQFSVERPDGSNFTLKIRSTKLEDSAMYFCASSELGRGATEAFFGQGTRLTVV.

The V call is TRBV6-4, the J call TRBJ2-1; TRBD2 matches at 10 bases. Germline loops: CDR1 MRHNA, CDR2 SNTAGT. Trimming cost V 6 bases and J 9 bases; bases outside gene matches: 14. The CDR3 length is 16 residues. CDR3: CASSPRTSGSWGEQFF. CDR3 coding DNA: TGTGCCAGCAGCCCCCGGACTAGCGGCTCTTGGGGTGAGCAGTTCTTC.

J is TRBJ1-5 and V is TRBV11-2; no reliable D call. The CDR3 contains 13 residues. Trimming took 1 base from V and 5 from J, leaving 6 bases between them. Germline CDR1 and CDR2: SGHAT and FQNNGV. The CDR3 sequence is CASSLVEDQPQHF. The CDR3 coding sequence is TGTGCCAGCAGCTTAGTCGAGGATCAGCCCCAGCATTTT.

CDR3 protein: CASTRHQVGNTIYF. The CDR3 coding sequence is TGCGCCAGCACCAGACACCAAGTTGGAAACACCATATATTTT. The J gene is TRBJ1-3, the V gene TRBV10-2, with D uncertain. The germline CDR1 and CDR2 sequences are WSHSY and SAAADI. The length of the CDR3 is 14 residues. V was pared by 7 bases and J by 3 bases, with 13 bases between.

This sequence joins TRBV5-1 and TRBJ2-2; 10 bases align to TRBD1. V dropped 4 bases and J dropped 2; count of bases not matched to a gene: 2. CDR1 is SGHRS and CDR2 is YFSETQ in the germline V gene. The CDR3 length is 15 residues. The CDR3 reads CASSGQGGNTGELFF. The CDR3 region has the DNA TGCGCCAGCAGCGGACAGGGGGGTAACACCGGGGAGCTGTTTTTT. Full variable domain (outside the CDR3, taken from reference TRBV5-1 and TRBJ2-2): KAGVTQTPRYLIKTRGQQVTLSCSPISGHRSVSWYQQTPGQGLQFLFEYFSETQRNKGNFPGRFSGRQFSNSRSEMNVSTLELGDSALYLCASSGQGGNTGELFFGEGSRLTVL.

The chain uses TRBV18 and TRBJ2-3; D is uncertain. The V end was cut by 1 base, the J end by 4 bases, with 3 bases between. Germline CDR1 reads KGHSH; CDR2 reads LQKENI. The CDR3 covers 12 residues. This chain's CDR3 is CASSPQADTQYF. The CDR3 DNA reads as TGTGCCAGCTCACCACAAGCAGATACGCAGTATTTT. Variable domain in full (rest from reference TRBV18 and TRBJ2-3): NAGVMQNPRHLVRRRGQEARLRCSPMKGHSHVYWYRQLPEEGLKFMVYLQKENIIDESGMPKERFSAEFPKEGPSILRIQQVVRGDSAAYFCASSPQADTQYFGPGTRLTVL.

The V and J genes are TRBV7-3 and TRBJ2-7; 8 bases map to TRBD2. With 4 bases clipped from V and 6 bases from J, the junction kept 14 bases outside the gene matches. There are 16 residues in the CDR3. Looked up from germline, CDR1 is SGHTA and CDR2 is FQGTGA. CDR3 in amino acids: CASSSLPSGLAVEQYF. CDR3 coding DNA: TGTGCCAGCAGCTCCCTGCCAAGTGGACTAGCTGTCGAGCAGTACTTC.

The chain has TRBV2 and TRBJ1-5; 9 nucleotides agree with TRBD1. The V segment lost 7 bases and the J segment 6 bases; nucleotides outside the gene matches: 7. Germline V gene lookup returns CDR1 SNHLY and CDR2 FYNNEI. This CDR3 contains 14 residues. The CDR3 loop is CASTRDREFQPQHF. DNA of the CDR3: TGTGCCAGCACCCGGGACAGGGAGTTTCAGCCCCAGCATTTT.

This chain joins TRBV5-5 and TRBJ2-2, with a possible D match to TRBD1 (6 bases). Germline CDR1 reads SGHKS; CDR2 reads YYEKEE (reference sequence). V lost 5 bases and J 3 bases, leaving 14 bases between the germline ends. CDR3 length equals 15 residues. DNA for the CDR3: TGTGCCAGCAGTAAACAGGGTGGGGACACCGGGGAGCTGTTTTTT. This codes for CASSKQGGDTGELFF.

The CDR3 nucleotides read TGCGCCAGCAGCCAAGATAACGGACCGGACAGCTCCTATGGCTACACCTTC. Translation: CASSQDNGPDSSYGYTF. The rearrangement links TRBV4-1 to TRBJ1-2; tentative D call: TRBD1 (6 bases). Germline V gives CDR1 MGHRA, CDR2 YSYEKL. The V gene lost 0 bases and the J gene lost 4 bases, with 18 bases spanning the gap. This CDR3 contains 17 residues.

This clone came up once. This sequence joins TRBV9 and TRBJ2-7; D is unclear. Germline CDR1 is SGDLS and CDR2 is YYNGEE. The V end lost 0 bases, the J end lost 1 base, and 17 bases lay between the germline ends. This CDR3 has 17 amino acids. The CDR3 DNA reads TGTGCCAGCAGCGTAGACGTTACGAGCTCCTCATCCTACGAGCAGTACTTC. As protein: CASSVDVTSSSSYEQYF.

The gene calls are TRBV30 and TRBJ2-1; D gene uncertain. Germline CDR1 GTSNPN, CDR2 SVGIG (reference sequence). CDR3 length: 13 amino acids. V was shortened by 0 bases and J by 6 bases, with 9 bases between the two germline ends. The CDR3 DNA is TGTGCCTGGAGTGTATGGGTGCCCAATGAGCAGTTCTTC. It yields the protein CAWSVWVPNEQFF.

The rearrangement uses TRBV15 and TRBJ1-2; D may be TRBD1 (6 bases). Germline assignment: CDR1 LNHNV and CDR2 YYDKDF (reference sequence). Trimming removed 2 bases from V and 2 bases from J, with 9 bases in between. There are 14 residues in the CDR3. The CDR3 DNA sequence: TGTGCCACCAGCAGACAGGGGATCAACTATGGCTACACCTTC. This gives the protein CATSRQGINYGYTF.